This T cell receptor (beta chain) came from a study of blood T cell repertoires in COVID-19. For the study at large: COVID-19 samples collected from the United States, Italy and Spain covered acute and convalescent phases.

Assignment of participants to cohorts was predicated upon participant-reported clinical history. Libraries were prepared by immunoSEQ multiplex PCR; TCRdb keeps only in-frame clonotypes and omits some of them. The table lists 200,000 or so clones, about 88% of them singletons. This receptor was obtained from a woman between 25 and 40 years old who had recovered from COVID-19. What was sequenced was PBMCs or T cells enriched from blood (not recorded which).

CDR3 DNA: TGTGCCAGCAGTTACGGGAGGGCGGGCGCTGAAGCTTTCTTT. Its translation: CASSYGRAGAEAFF. This chain joins TRBV6-5 and TRBJ1-1; D not certain. V was clipped by 2 bases and J by 6 bases, with 13 bases between them. The CDR3 covers 14 residues. Germline V CDR1 and CDR2: MNHEY, SVGAGI.